The 5 T cell receptor beta chains below were found in one sample sequenced in a study of cytomegalovirus exposure and HLA in healthy donors (dated by TCRdb to about 2017). Receptor libraries were prepared by the immunoSEQ multiplex PCR assay. TCRdb holds this immuneACCESS table with in-frame rearrangements only. Some clones are missing; in checked studies, unresolved V genes explain under half, and the rest has no known cause. This sample holds 75,000 to 90,000 clones; over 85% were observed only once. More than 0.6% of the sample is in the top ten clones. Sample: PBMCs. These receptors all come from a young woman in good health and CMV-seronegative.

This chain uses TRBV30 with TRBJ1-1; D call uncertain. CDR3 size: 14 residues. Trimming took off 2 bases at V and 0 bases at J, with 10 bases between the two ends. CDR1 and CDR2 from the germline V gene are GTSNPN and SVGIG (reference sequence). The CDR3, as DNA: TGTGCCTGGAGTATGGAGAGCCTGAACACTGAAGCTTTCTTT. Amino acid sequence: CAWSMESLNTEAFF.

This chain joins TRBV29-1 and TRBJ2-1; a possible D gene is TRBD1 (5 bases). V lost 0 bases to trimming and J lost 10 bases, with 22 bases between them. Germline CDR1 reads SQVTM; CDR2 reads ANQGSEA. This CDR3 has 16 residues. CDR3 sequence: CSVEDNRSTPNREQFF. The CDR3 region has the DNA TGCAGCGTTGAAGATAACAGGTCAACCCCCAATAGGGAGCAGTTCTTC.

For the CDR3, the DNA is TGTGCCAGCAGCTTAGCTAGTCCTTACAATGAGCAGTTCTTC. Its translation is CASSLASPYNEQFF. This chain connects TRBV7-2 to TRBJ2-1; D gene unclear. Germline-derived CDR1 and CDR2 are SGHTA and FQGNSA. The V and J ends lost 0 bases and 4 bases respectively, with 7 bases between them. The CDR3 length is 14 residues.

The chain uses TRBV10-3 and TRBJ2-1; 7 bases map to TRBD1. This CDR3 region has 15 residues. Germline assignment: CDR1 ENHRY and CDR2 SYGVKD. V shed 6 bases and J 4 bases; nucleotides not matched to a gene: 9. The CDR3 sequence: CAISPGQPLYNEQFF. The CDR3 nucleotides read TGTGCCATCAGCCCGGGACAGCCACTTTACAATGAGCAGTTCTTC.

The chain employs TRBV5-1 and TRBJ2-5; TRBD1 matches 10 bases. CDR1 SGHRS and CDR2 YFSETQ come from the germline V gene. The J segment lost 3 bases and the V segment lost 0 bases, leaving 2 bases of the junction unmatched. The CDR3 spans 15 residues. In DNA form, the CDR3 reads TGCGCCAGCAGCTTGGGGACAGGGGGAGAAGAGACCCAGTACTTC. Its protein product is CASSLGTGGEETQYF.